This passage covers 10 T cell receptor beta chains from one sample sequenced in a study of T cell repertoires in cytomegalovirus infection. TCRdb reprocessed the reads via MiXCR and lists one record per CDR3 protein. The data hold hundreds of thousands of distinct CDR3 sequences, with roughly 30% observed a single time. Material for sequencing was PBMCs. These receptors were collected from a human donor in good health (CMV status not recorded). Some clones in this sample may be carry-over from other donors' samples.

This clonotype came up many times. The chain has TRBV12-3 or TRBV12-4 and TRBJ1-2; D may be TRBD1 (5 bases). V lost 4 bases to trimming and J lost 2 bases, with 14 bases between them. CDR3 length: 15 amino acids. The CDR3 DNA sequence: TGTGCCAGCAGTTCCCCGGGGCGGACGAACTATGGCTACACCTTC. Its protein is CASSSPGRTNYGYTF.

With regard to this clonotype: A much larger clonotype is one base distant, so this may be a read error. V gene TRBV6-1 combines with J gene TRBJ2-7; TRBD2 matches at 12 bases. This CDR3 is 15 amino acids long. The V gene's germline CDR1 is MNHNS and CDR2 SASEGT. The CDR3 here is CASIEELAGGYEQYF. In DNA form, the CDR3 reads TGTGCCAGCATTGAAGAACTAGCGGGGGGTTACGAGCAGTACTTC.

At least ten counts were recorded for this clonotype. The genes are TRBV7-2 and TRBJ1-2; 9 positions match TRBD1. This CDR3 is 15 amino acids long. Germline V lookup: CDR1 SGHTA, CDR2 FQGNSA. Germline trimming cut 5 bases from V and 2 bases from J; bases unmatched to any gene: 6. The CDR3 DNA reads TGTGCCAGCAGCAGACCCGGGACAGGGAACTATGGCTACACCTTC. Translating it yields CASSRPGTGNYGYTF. The full variable domain, rest sourced from reference TRBV7-2 and TRBJ1-2, is GAGVSQSPSNKVTEKGKDVELRCDPISGHTALYWYRQSLGQGLEFLIYFQGNSAPDKSGLPSDRFSAERTGGSVSTLTIQRTQQEDSAVYLCASSRPGTGNYGYTFGSGTRLTVV.

This clonotype has a count of ten or more. The rearrangement links TRBV6-1 to TRBJ2-7, with 7 bases identical to TRBD2. The germline V gene has CDR1 MNHNS and CDR2 SASEGT. V trimming: 0 bases; J trimming: 0 bases; junction bases outside the gene matches: 2. This CDR3 has 15 amino acids. The CDR3 bases are TGTGCCAGCAGTGAAGCGGGGGGGAGCTCCTACGAGCAGTACTTC. It encodes CASSEAGGSSYEQYF.

Notes on this clonotype: A much larger clone is a single base away; this may be a read error. The chain links TRBV7-8 to TRBJ2-1; TRBD2 might be the D (7 bases). Trimming took off 4 bases at V and 0 bases at J, with 22 bases between the two ends. The CDR3 covers 19 residues. Germline assignment: CDR1 SGHVS and CDR2 FQNEAQ. The CDR3 region has the DNA TGTGCCAGCAGCTATAGGGGAGGGGGTGGGACAAGCTCCTACAATGAGCAGTTCTTC. This encodes CASSYRGGGGTSSYNEQFF.

This clonotype was observed many times. The chain has TRBV28 and TRBJ1-1; D call uncertain. Trimming cost V 10 bases and J 1 base, with 7 bases left between them. CDR1 is MDHEN, CDR2 SYDVKM, per germline. The CDR3 is 11 amino acids. The chain's CDR3 is CATLGNTEAFF. CDR3 sequence (DNA): TGTGCCACCCTCGGGAACACTGAAGCTTTCTTT.

This chain connects TRBV2 to TRBJ2-1; D is undetermined. V lost 3 bases and J lost 8, with 5 bases in between. The CDR3 contains 11 residues. The germline V gene has CDR1 SNHLY and CDR2 FYNNEI. CDR3 bases: TGTGCCAGCAGTGAGGTAGATGAGCAGTTCTTC. Translating gives CASSEVDEQFF.

V and J are TRBV11-3 and TRBJ2-5, with D perhaps TRBD2 (6 bases). This CDR3 comprises 13 residues. Germline CDR1 SGHNT, CDR2 YENEEA. Trimming removed 5 bases from V and 6 bases from J, with 13 bases in between. The CDR3 loop reads CASSRTREKTQYF. The CDR3 coding sequence is TGTGCCAGCAGCCGGACCCGGGAGAAGACCCAGTACTTC. The full variable domain, its missing parts supplied by reference TRBV11-3 and TRBJ2-5, is EAGVVQSPRYKIIEKKQPVAFWCNPISGHNTLYWYLQNLGQGPELLIRYENEEAVDDSQLPKDRFSAERLKGVDSTLKIQPAELGDSAVYLCASSRTREKTQYFGPGTRLLVL.

This chain uses TRBV28 with TRBJ2-7; no reliable D call. Germline V CDR1 and CDR2: MDHEN, SYDVKM. V was trimmed by 5 bases and J by 4 bases, leaving 18 bases between them. The CDR3 length is 15 residues. CDR3 nucleotides: TGTGCCAGCAGTCCACTCCGGGCCAGTCGGTACGAGCAGTACTTC. Protein sequence: CASSPLRASRYEQYF.

This clonotype was observed a handful of times. The chain is built from TRBV4-3 and TRBJ2-7, with D perhaps TRBD2 (6 bases). The CDR3 totals 15 residues. V lost 1 base, J lost 5 bases, and 15 bases lay in between. Looked up from germline, CDR1 is LGHNA and CDR2 is YSLEER. The chain's CDR3 is CASSQGWAGWDEQYF. CDR3 DNA sequence: TGCGCCAGCAGCCAAGGATGGGCGGGGTGGGACGAGCAGTACTTC.